The present TCR beta chain was sequenced within a study of blood T cell repertoires in COVID-19. Study in general: From T cells, B-cell-depleted T cells, or PBMCs came the material, which was cDNA or gDNA.

Method: immunoSEQ multiplex PCR; TCRdb's copy keeps in-frame clones and lacks some. The sample carries fewer than 200,000 clones, approximately 88% recorded once. This CDR3 region has 14 residues. V dropped 5 bases and J dropped 4 bases, with 14 bases sitting between them. From germline, CDR1 is LNHDA and CDR2 SQIVND (reference sequence). The V gene is TRBV19, the J gene TRBJ1-2; D remains unclear. The sequenced material came from peripheral blood. The origin of this receptor is a woman aged 80 or older with active or convalescent COVID-19. The CDR3 nucleotides are TGTGCCAGTAGTCCTGCCCGGGAAAGCTATGGCTACACCTTC. It translates to CASSPARESYGYTF.